Presented here are 29 T cell receptor beta chains from one specimen sequenced in a study of blood T cell repertoires in COVID-19. Only in-frame clones appear in the TCRdb table, and some are missing; sequencing was by immunoSEQ multiplex PCR. The sample yields roughly 62,000 clones, 75% to 80% seen once. The sample consisted of peripheral blood. The receptors shown here come from a human donor in a cohort sampled during active COVID-19.

This clone showed up just once. This same CDR3 is encoded by further DNA sequences in the sample. The V call is TRBV3-1 (or the pseudogene TRBV3-2), the J call TRBJ1-3; 9 positions match TRBD1. The CDR3 runs to 12 residues. CDR1 LGHDT and CDR2 YNNKEL come from the germline V gene (reference sequence). The CDR3 bases are TGTGCTACAGGGGGCGCTGGAAACACCATATATTTT. Amino acid sequence: CATGGAGNTIYF.

The chain joins TRBV29-1 to TRBJ1-3; D is undetermined. Per germline, CDR1 SQVTM and CDR2 ANQGSEA. The CDR3 has 12 amino acids. The germline V and J ends were trimmed by 6 bases and 9 bases, with 15 bases remaining between them. CDR3 sequence (DNA): TGCAGCGTGGCTGAGGGAACCAGCACCATATATTTT. This gives the protein CSVAEGTSTIYF.

The chain uses TRBV18 and TRBJ1-4; D is possibly TRBD1 (6 bases). This CDR3 is built from 15 residues. Germline V lookup: CDR1 KGHSH, CDR2 LQKENI. Trimming shortened V by 3 bases and J by 3 bases, and 11 bases separated the two germline ends. This CDR3 is CASSPGQAANEKLFF. In nucleotides, the CDR3 is TGTGCCAGCTCACCGGGACAAGCAGCTAATGAAAAACTGTTTTTT. Full variable domain (rest looked up from reference TRBV18 and TRBJ1-4): NAGVMQNPRHLVRRRGQEARLRCSPMKGHSHVYWYRQLPEEGLKFMVYLQKENIIDESGMPKERFSAEFPKEGPSILRIQQVVRGDSAAYFCASSPGQAANEKLFFGSGTQLSVL.

This sequence joins TRBV15 and TRBJ1-1, with D unclear. V lost 7 bases and J 7 bases, leaving 16 bases between the germline ends. In germline, CDR1 is LNHNV, CDR2 YYDKDF (reference sequence). CDR3 length: 13 residues. The CDR3 reads CATKSSDAGEAFF. DNA for the CDR3: TGTGCCACCAAATCTTCAGACGCAGGTGAAGCTTTCTTT.

This clone appeared a single time. The genes are TRBV29-1 and TRBJ2-3; the match to TRBD1 covers 8 bases. Trimming took 3 bases from V and 5 from J; bases not matched to a gene: 7. In germline, CDR1 is SQVTM, CDR2 ANQGSEA. The CDR3 covers 14 residues. The CDR3 region has the DNA TGCAGCGTTGAGGGGACAGGATGGGGAGATACGCAGTATTTT. It is translated as CSVEGTGWGDTQYF.

This sequence joins TRBV15 and TRBJ1-5; D is unresolved. The V end was cut by 3 bases, the J end by 0 bases, with 15 bases between. Germline V gene data show CDR1 as LNHNV and CDR2 as YYDKDF (reference sequence). This CDR3 is built from 17 residues. DNA of the CDR3: TGTGCCACCAGCAGGTGGGGAGCGGGCTTTAGCAATCAGCCCCAGCATTTT. As protein: CATSRWGAGFSNQPQHF.

The genes are TRBV3-1 (or the pseudogene TRBV3-2) and TRBJ1-2; 7 bases fit TRBD1. Germline V CDR1 and CDR2: LGHDT, YNNKEL (reference sequence). J lost 4 bases, V lost 1 base, and 9 bases had no gene match. CDR3 length: 16 amino acids. Here the CDR3 DNA reads TGTGCCAGCAGCCAAGGGACAGGATCCCCTCTCTATGGCTACACCTTC. Translating gives CASSQGTGSPLYGYTF.

This clone has just one count. The chain is built from TRBV19 and TRBJ2-7; the D gene is possibly TRBD1 (7 bases). The ends were cut back, 2 bases at V and 4 bases at J, with 24 bases in the middle. The V gene's germline CDR1 is LNHDA and CDR2 SQIVND (reference sequence). This CDR3 spans 18 amino acids. The CDR3 loop reads CASSIMGSRGRLSYEQYF. Here the CDR3 DNA reads TGTGCCAGTAGTATAATGGGTAGCAGGGGGAGGCTATCGTACGAGCAGTACTTC.

The chain employs TRBV6-6 and TRBJ2-7; possibly TRBD1 for D (5 bases). CDR3 length: 14 residues. V dropped 4 bases and J dropped 4 bases, with 14 bases sitting between them. CDR1 and CDR2 (germline): MNHNY, SVGAGI (reference sequence). In DNA, the CDR3 is TGTGCCAGCAGTTCAGGGTTCCCGCTTTACGAGCAGTACTTC. It is translated as CASSSGFPLYEQYF.

The rearrangement links TRBV11-2 to TRBJ1-1; the D is unclear. Germline assignment: CDR1 SGHAT and CDR2 FQNNGV. The CDR3 sequence is 13 residues long. The V and J ends lost 2 bases and 4 bases respectively, with 8 bases between them. The CDR3, as DNA: TGTGCCAGCAGCTTACAGGTCGTCACTGAAGCTTTCTTT. It encodes CASSLQVVTEAFF.

The CDR3 reads CASSLMTVSYEQYF. The CDR3 DNA sequence: TGTGCCAGCAGCTTAATGACAGTCTCCTACGAGCAGTACTTC. The J gene is TRBJ2-7, the V gene TRBV7-9; D is perhaps TRBD1 (5 bases). Trimming took off 2 bases at V and 0 bases at J, with 8 bases between the two ends. Germline CDR1 reads SEHNR; CDR2 reads FQNEAQ (reference sequence). The CDR3 runs to 14 residues.

The chain couples TRBV5-6 to TRBJ1-1; D is unclear. The germline gives CDR1 SGHDT, CDR2 YYEEEE. Trimming took 4 bases from V and 4 from J, leaving 8 bases between them. This CDR3 is 12 amino acids long. This chain's CDR3 is CASSLDSTEAFF. As DNA, the CDR3 is TGTGCCAGCAGCCTCGACTCCACTGAAGCTTTCTTT.

This rearrangement joins TRBV20-1 to TRBJ2-7, with 9 bases aligning to TRBD2. With V trimmed by 3 bases and J by 5 bases, 11 bases remained unmatched. Germline-derived CDR1 and CDR2 are DFQATT and SNEGSKA (reference sequence). The CDR3 loop spans 15 amino acids. The CDR3 region has the DNA TGCAGTGCTAGTAATGCGGGGGGGACAGACGACGAGCAGTACTTC. Translating it yields CSASNAGGTDDEQYF.

The chain combines TRBV29-1 with TRBJ1-1, with TRBD1 matching over 7 bases. The V segment lost 4 bases and the J segment 3 bases; nucleotides outside the gene matches: 5. CDR1 is SQVTM and CDR2 is ANQGSEA in the germline V gene. The CDR3 spans 13 residues. CDR3 bases: TGCAGCGTTGTGGTAGGGGGCCACACTGAAGCTTTCTTT. Its translation: CSVVVGGHTEAFF.

The chain is built from TRBV7-9 and TRBJ2-1; TRBD2 is a possible D gene (5 bases). Germline V gene sequence: CDR1 SEHNR, CDR2 FQNEAQ (reference sequence). The CDR3 is 14 residues long. Trimming removed 2 bases from V and 7 bases from J, with 12 bases in between. DNA of the CDR3: TGTGCCAGCAGCTTACCGGGAAGTAGAAATGAGCAGTTCTTC. This codes for CASSLPGSRNEQFF.

The V gene is TRBV24-1, the J gene TRBJ2-3; 8 bases align to TRBD2. The V and J ends lost 6 bases and 6 bases, in that order; junction bases with no gene match: 19. This CDR3 comprises 18 residues. Germline V gene lookup returns CDR1 KGHDR and CDR2 SFDVKD. CDR3 loop: CATSNPPGRGSGGDTQYF. CDR3 nucleotide sequence: TGTGCCACCAGTAATCCGCCGGGACGCGGGTCGGGGGGGGATACGCAGTATTTT.

The V and J genes are TRBV29-1 and TRBJ2-7; 11 bases are a match to TRBD2. V was clipped by 5 bases and J by 4 bases; unmatched bases: 4. Germline V gene lookup returns CDR1 SQVTM and CDR2 ANQGSEA. There are 13 residues in the CDR3. This CDR3 is CSVSGTSGYEQYF. CDR3 in DNA: TGCAGCGTTTCCGGGACTAGCGGATACGAGCAGTACTTC.

The rearrangement links TRBV6-5 to TRBJ1-6; 8 bases are a match to TRBD1. V lost 6 bases, J lost 7 bases, and 5 bases stayed unmatched. The CDR3 totals 14 residues. Germline CDR1 is MNHEY and CDR2 is SVGAGI. CDR3 bases: TGTGCCAGCAGATCACAGGGGGAGAATTCACCCCTCCACTTT. Encoded protein: CASRSQGENSPLHF.

The chain uses TRBV2 and TRBJ2-6; 10 bases are shared with TRBD1. Germline-derived CDR1 and CDR2 are SNHLY and FYNNEI. V was pared by 7 bases and J by 3 bases, with 12 bases of the junction left unmatched. The CDR3 is made up of 18 amino acids. CDR3 amino acids: CASNLQQGTGVGANVLTF. CDR3 coding DNA: TGTGCCAGCAATCTCCAGCAGGGGACAGGGGTTGGGGCCAACGTCCTGACTTTC.

The V and J genes are TRBV12-3 or TRBV12-4 and TRBJ2-1; D is unresolved. Trimming cost V 5 bases and J 8 bases, with 7 bases left between them. The CDR3 spans 11 residues. As DNA, the CDR3 is TGTGCCAGCAGTCTGCGCGATGAGCAGTTCTTC. Its translation is CASSLRDEQFF.

The chain uses TRBV7-3 and TRBJ1-2; D possibly corresponds to TRBD1 (6 bases). The V and J ends lost 5 bases and 6 bases respectively, with 16 bases between them. The CDR3 consists of 14 residues. Germline V gene data show CDR1 as SGHTA and CDR2 as FQGTGA. The CDR3 sequence is CASSRNRDKNGYTF. CDR3 nucleotide sequence: TGTGCCAGCAGCCGAAACAGGGATAAGAATGGCTACACCTTC.

The V gene is TRBV3-1 (or the pseudogene TRBV3-2), the J gene TRBJ1-1; D is unresolved. Per germline, CDR1 LGHDT and CDR2 YNNKEL (reference sequence). The CDR3 length is 13 residues. Trimming removed 4 bases from V and 1 base from J, with 7 bases in between. DNA of the CDR3: TGTGCCAGCAGCCTCCAGAAGAACACTGAAGCTTTCTTT. Translated: CASSLQKNTEAFF.

The genes are TRBV7-3 and TRBJ2-5; D perhaps matches TRBD2 (5 bases). V lost 2 bases to trimming and J lost 1 base, with 11 bases between them. From germline, CDR1 is SGHTA and CDR2 FQGTGA. CDR3 length equals 15 residues. CDR3 protein: CASSLFGIPQETQYF. The CDR3 DNA sequence: TGTGCCAGCAGCTTATTCGGGATACCCCAAGAGACCCAGTACTTC.

In this sample, this clone turned up a few times. The chain uses TRBV5-1 and TRBJ1-4; 9 positions match TRBD1. The CDR3 has 14 residues. Unmatched junction bases numbered 4, after V lost 2 bases and J lost 8 bases. Germline CDR1 and CDR2: SGHRS and YFSETQ. The CDR3 sequence: CASSFGQGQEKLFF. DNA of the CDR3: TGCGCCAGCAGCTTCGGACAGGGGCAGGAAAAACTGTTTTTT.

The V and J genes are TRBV30 and TRBJ2-4, with a weak D call TRBD1 (6 bases). This CDR3 is built from 14 residues. Trimming removed 1 base at V and 8 bases at J, with 15 bases between. Germline values: CDR1 GTSNPN, CDR2 SVGIG (reference sequence). CDR3 in amino acids: CAWSEQGGLDIQYF. CDR3 in DNA: TGTGCCTGGAGTGAACAGGGTGGTTTGGACATTCAGTACTTC.

The chain couples TRBV19 to TRBJ1-1; TRBD1 aligns across 8 bases. The V gene's germline CDR1 is LNHDA and CDR2 SQIVND (reference sequence). The CDR3 contains 17 residues. Trimming cost V 0 bases and J 1 base; bases outside gene matches: 7. CDR3 sequence (DNA): TGTGCCAGTAGTATAGATCCCGGACAGGGAGGGAACACTGAAGCTTTCTTT. The encoded protein is CASSIDPGQGGNTEAFF.

The chain couples TRBV10-3 to TRBJ2-3; the match to TRBD2 covers 9 bases. Germline CDR1 is ENHRY and CDR2 is SYGVKD. V shed 8 bases, J shed 2 bases, and the junction held 11 bases outside the gene matches. The CDR3 is made up of 16 amino acids. The CDR3 DNA follows: TGTGCCATCTCCGTCGGGCGCGGGGGGGCCACAGATACGCAGTATTTT. It is translated as CAISVGRGGATDTQYF.

This chain uses TRBV3-1 (or the pseudogene TRBV3-2) with TRBJ1-1, with D uncertain. The CDR3 spans 13 residues. V shed 3 bases and J shed 2 bases, with 7 bases lying between them. Germline lookup yields CDR1 LGHDT and CDR2 YNNKEL (reference sequence). Written as DNA, the CDR3 is TGTGCCAGCAGCCATAACACCAACACTGAAGCTTTCTTT. The encoded protein is CASSHNTNTEAFF.

The chain links TRBV7-9 to TRBJ1-4; a weak D match, TRBD1 (5 bases). The V end was cut by 5 bases, the J end by 8 bases, with 9 bases between. The CDR3 is made up of 12 amino acids. CDR1 and CDR2 from the germline V gene are SEHNR and FQNEAQ (reference sequence). CDR3 nucleotides: TGTGCCAGCAGCCCAGGGTTGGAAAAACTGTTTTTT. Its protein is CASSPGLEKLFF.